This T cell receptor beta chain comes out of a study of cytomegalovirus exposure and HLA in healthy donors. Study-wide background: There were tens of millions of unique TCRs (from HLA-typed donors) in an early data release.

Points from the study as a whole: Earlier findings revealed that most TCR beta V segments proved productive either about 87% or about 30% of the time. Later work showed greater clonal expansion in HLA-associated TCR beta chains than in equally common others.

The study ran its PCR with 60 Vbeta and 13 Jbeta primers. Source study methods: The count from a later analysis was 70 million to 85 million unique TCR beta chains, some 10 million of them shared. The assay was immunoSEQ multiplex PCR, and TCRdb's table has in-frame clones only and misses some. The V and J calls and clone size were taken over from that table, and D and trimming were inferred from the DNA. The table lists under 200,000 clones, approximately 82% of them singletons. This CDR3 has 14 residues. Per the germline V gene, CDR1 is SNHLY and CDR2 is FYNNEI. Turning to this clone: Its specificity is unknown. An end of the junction does not agree with germline; a read error may underlie this.

Sequenced input: PBMCs. The sequence was collected from a male donor in good health and CMV-seronegative. This chain uses TRBV2 with TRBJ2-3, with no clear D. The CDR3 is CAGSERLVIDTQYF. CDR3 DNA: TGTGCCGGCAGTGAGAGGTTGGTGATAGATACGCAGTATTTT. Full variable domain (remainder filled in from reference TRBV2 and TRBJ2-3): EPEVTQTPSHQVTQMGQEVILRCVPISNHLYFYWYRQILGQKVEFLVSFYNNEISEKSEIFDDQFSVERPDGSNFTLKIRSTKLEDSAMYFCAGSERLVIDTQYFGPGTRLTVL.